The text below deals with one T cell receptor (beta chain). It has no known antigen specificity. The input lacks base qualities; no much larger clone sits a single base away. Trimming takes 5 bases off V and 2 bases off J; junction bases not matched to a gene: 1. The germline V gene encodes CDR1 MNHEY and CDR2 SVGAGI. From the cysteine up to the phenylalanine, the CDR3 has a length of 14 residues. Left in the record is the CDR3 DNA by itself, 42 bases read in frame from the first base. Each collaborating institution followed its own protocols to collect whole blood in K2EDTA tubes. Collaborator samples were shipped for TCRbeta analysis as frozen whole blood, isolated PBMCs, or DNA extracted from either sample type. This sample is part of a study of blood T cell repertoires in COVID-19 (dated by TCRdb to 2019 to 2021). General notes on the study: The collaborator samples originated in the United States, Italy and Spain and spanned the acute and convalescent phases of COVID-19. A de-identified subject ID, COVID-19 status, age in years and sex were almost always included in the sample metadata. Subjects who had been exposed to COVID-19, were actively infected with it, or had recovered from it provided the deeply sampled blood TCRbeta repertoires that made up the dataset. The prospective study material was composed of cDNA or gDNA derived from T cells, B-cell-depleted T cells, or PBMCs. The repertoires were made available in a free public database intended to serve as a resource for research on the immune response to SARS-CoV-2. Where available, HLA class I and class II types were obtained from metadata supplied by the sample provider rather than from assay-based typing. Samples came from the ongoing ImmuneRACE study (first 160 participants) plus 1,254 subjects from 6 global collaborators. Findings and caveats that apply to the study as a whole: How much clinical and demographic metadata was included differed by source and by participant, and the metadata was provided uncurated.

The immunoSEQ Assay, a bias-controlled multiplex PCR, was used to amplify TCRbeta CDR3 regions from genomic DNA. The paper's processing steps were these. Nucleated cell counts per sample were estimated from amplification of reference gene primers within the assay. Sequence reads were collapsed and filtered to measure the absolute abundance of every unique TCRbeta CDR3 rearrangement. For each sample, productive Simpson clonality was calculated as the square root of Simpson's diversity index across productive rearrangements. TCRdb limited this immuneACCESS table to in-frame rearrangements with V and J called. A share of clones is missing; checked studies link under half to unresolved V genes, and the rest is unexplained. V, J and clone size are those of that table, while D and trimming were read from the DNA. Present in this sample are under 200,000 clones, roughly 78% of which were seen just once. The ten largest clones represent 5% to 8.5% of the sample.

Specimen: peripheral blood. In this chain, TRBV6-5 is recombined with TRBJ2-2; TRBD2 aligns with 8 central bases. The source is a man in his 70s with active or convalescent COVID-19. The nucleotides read TGTGCCAGCAGTATAGCGGGAAACACCGGGGAGCTGTTTTTT. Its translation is CASSIAGNTGELFF.